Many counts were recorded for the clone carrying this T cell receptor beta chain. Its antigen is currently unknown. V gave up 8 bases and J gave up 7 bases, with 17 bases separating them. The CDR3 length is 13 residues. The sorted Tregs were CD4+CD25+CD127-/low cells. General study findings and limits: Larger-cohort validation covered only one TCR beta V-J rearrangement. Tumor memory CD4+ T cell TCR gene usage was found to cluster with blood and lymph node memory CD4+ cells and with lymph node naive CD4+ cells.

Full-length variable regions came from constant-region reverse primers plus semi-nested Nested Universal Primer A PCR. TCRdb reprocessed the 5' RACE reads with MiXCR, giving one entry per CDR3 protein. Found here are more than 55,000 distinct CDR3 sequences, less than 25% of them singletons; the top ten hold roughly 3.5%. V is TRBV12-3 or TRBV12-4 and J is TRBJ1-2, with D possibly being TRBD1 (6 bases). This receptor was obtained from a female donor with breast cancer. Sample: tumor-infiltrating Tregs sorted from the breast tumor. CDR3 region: CASGPGTIGGYTF. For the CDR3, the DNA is TGTGCCAGCGGACCCGGGACAATCGGTGGCTACACCTTC.